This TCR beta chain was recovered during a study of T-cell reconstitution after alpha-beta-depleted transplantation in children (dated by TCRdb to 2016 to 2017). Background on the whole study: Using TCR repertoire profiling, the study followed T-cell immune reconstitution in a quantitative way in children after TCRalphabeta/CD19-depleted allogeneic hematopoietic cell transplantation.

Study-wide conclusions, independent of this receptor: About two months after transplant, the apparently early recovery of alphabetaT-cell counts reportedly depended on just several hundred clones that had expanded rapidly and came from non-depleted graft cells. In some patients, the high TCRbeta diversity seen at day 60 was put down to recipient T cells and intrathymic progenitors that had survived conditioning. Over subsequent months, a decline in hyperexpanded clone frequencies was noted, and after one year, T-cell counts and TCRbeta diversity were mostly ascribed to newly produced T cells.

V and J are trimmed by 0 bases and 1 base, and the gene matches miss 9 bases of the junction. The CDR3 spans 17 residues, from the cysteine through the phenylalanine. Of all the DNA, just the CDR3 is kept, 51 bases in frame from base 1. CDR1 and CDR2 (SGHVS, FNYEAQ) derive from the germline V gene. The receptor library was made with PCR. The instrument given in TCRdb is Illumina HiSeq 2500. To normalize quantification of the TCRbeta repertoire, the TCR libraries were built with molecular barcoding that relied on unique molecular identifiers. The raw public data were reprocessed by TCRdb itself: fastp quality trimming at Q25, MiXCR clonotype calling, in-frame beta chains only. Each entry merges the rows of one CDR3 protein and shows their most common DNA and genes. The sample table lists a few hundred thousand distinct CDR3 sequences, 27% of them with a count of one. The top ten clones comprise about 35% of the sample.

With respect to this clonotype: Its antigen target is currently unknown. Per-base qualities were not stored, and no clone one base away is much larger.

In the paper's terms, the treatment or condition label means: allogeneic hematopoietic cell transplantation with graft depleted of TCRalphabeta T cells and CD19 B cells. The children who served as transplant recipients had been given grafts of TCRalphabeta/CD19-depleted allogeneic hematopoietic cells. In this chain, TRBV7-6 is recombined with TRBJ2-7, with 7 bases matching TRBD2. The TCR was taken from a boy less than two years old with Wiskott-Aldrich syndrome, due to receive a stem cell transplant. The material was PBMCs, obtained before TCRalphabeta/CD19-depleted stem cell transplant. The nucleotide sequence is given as TGTGCCAGCAGCTTAGCTCATCGACTAGCTGTTTCCTACGAGCAGTACTTC. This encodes CASSLAHRLAVSYEQYF.